The entry that follows covers one T cell receptor beta chain sequence. What it recognizes is unknown. The germline CDR1 and CDR2 sequences are SGHAT and FQNNGV. This CDR3 spans 15 amino acids. V lost 5 bases and J lost 3, with 16 bases in between. Control samples were healthy donors' buffy coats. Produced via immunoSEQ multiplex PCR; TCRdb's table is partial and in-frame only. The sample has about 25,000 clones; under 90% are singletons. The data were obtained in a study of STAT5B mutations in CD4+ large granular lymphocyte leukemia. Overall study results and limits: Patient CD4-sorted repertoires stayed more clonal than healthy ones after leukemic-clone removal. Top patient clones used TRBV06 genes more often: 8/27 versus 2/35 in controls.

What was sequenced was CD4+ T cells from blood buffy coats. This receptor was taken from a human donor in good health. V gene TRBV11-2 combines with J gene TRBJ1-1, with TRBD1 as a possible D gene (6 bases). CDR3 region: CASSPRLGGYTEAFF. The CDR3 coding sequence is TGTGCCAGCAGCCCAAGGCTAGGGGGTTACACTGAAGCTTTCTTT.